This is a list of T cell receptor beta chains from one sample in a study of control samples from healthy donors and cancer patients. Libraries were prepared by immunoSEQ multiplex PCR; TCRdb keeps only in-frame clonotypes and omits some of them. The sample consists of 150,000 to 200,000 clones, 90% of them appearing once. The sequenced sample consisted of blood. The receptors shown here come from a woman aged 45-65 years in good health. CDR3s include the opening cysteine and the closing phenylalanine or tryptophan. Each record gives: D gene, clone size, V gene, J gene, CDR3 length, CDR3 protein, CDR3 DNA. D genes are given only for firm matches. Expanded clones get a size class; other rows say once, few or many, or leave the size out.

TRBD1	-	TRBV6-5	TRBJ1-1	12	CASNRGDTEAFF	TGTGCCAGTAACAGGGGCGACACTGAAGCTTTCTTT
-	-	TRBV12-3/TRBV12-4	TRBJ2-2	13	CASIEGNTGELFF	TGTGCCAGCATCGAGGGGAACACCGGGGAGCTGTTTTTT
-	-	TRBV5-1	TRBJ1-4	15	CASSSTGLSNEKLFF	TGCGCCAGCAGCTCTACAGGGCTTAGTAATGAAAAACTGTTTTTT
-	-	TRBV4-1	TRBJ2-7	14	CASSQERGPYEQYF	TGCGCCAGCAGCCAAGAGAGGGGTCCCTACGAGCAGTACTTC
TRBD2	-	TRBV19	TRBJ2-7	17	CASKSRSGTANSYEQYF	TGTGCCAGTAAGAGCCGTAGCGGGACTGCTAACTCCTACGAGCAGTACTTC
TRBD1	-	TRBV5-6	TRBJ1-6	14	CASSSGTAQSPLHF	TGTGCCAGCAGCTCCGGGACAGCTCAGTCACCCCTCCACTTT
TRBD2	-	TRBV7-7	TRBJ2-3	15	CASSLGTSPSDTQYF	TGTGCCAGCAGCTTAGGGACTAGCCCCAGTGATACGCAGTATTTT
-	-	TRBV18	TRBJ1-5	15	CASSPKPGDNQPQHF	TGTGCCAGCTCACCAAAACCCGGCGACAATCAGCCCCAGCATTTT
TRBD1	-	TRBV7-2	TRBJ1-2	19	CASSPYPGAGGTSNYGYTF	TGTGCCAGCAGCCCCTATCCCGGGGCAGGGGGGACCTCTAACTATGGCTACACCTTC
-	-	TRBV7-2	TRBJ2-2	13	CASSSFEAGELFF	TGTGCCAGCAGCTCCTTCGAGGCCGGGGAGCTGTTTTTT
-	-	TRBV30	TRBJ2-2	14	CAWSWGAATGELFF	TGTGCCTGGAGTTGGGGGGCGGCCACCGGGGAGCTGTTTTTT
-	once	TRBV4-3	TRBJ1-3	14	CASSQDATKNTIYF	TGCGCCAGCAGCCAAGATGCGACGAAAAACACCATATATTTT
-	-	TRBV11-3	TRBJ2-3	13	CASSFGGLDTQYF	TGTGCCAGCAGCTTTGGGGGGCTAGATACGCAGTATTTT
-	-	TRBV9	TRBJ1-6	14	CASSVMEGMTPLHF	TGTGCCAGCAGCGTAATGGAGGGTATGACACCCCTCCACTTT
TRBD1	-	TRBV28	TRBJ1-5	15	CASSWAGGTGQPQHF	TGTGCCAGCAGTTGGGCAGGGGGCACAGGTCAGCCCCAGCATTTT
-	-	TRBV30	TRBJ1-5	16	CAWSLGAGTGRQPQHF	TGTGCCTGGAGTCTAGGGGCAGGTACAGGGCGTCAGCCCCAGCATTTT
-	-	TRBV28	TRBJ2-1	15	CASSSRPRENNEQFF	TGTGCCAGCAGTAGCCGGCCACGAGAAAACAATGAGCAGTTCTTC
-	-	TRBV24-1	TRBJ2-3	14	CATSGPLGVGTQYF	TGTGCCACCAGTGGACCCCTCGGTGTAGGTACGCAGTATTTT
-	-	TRBV6-6	TRBJ1-5	16	CASSIRQDSKNQPQHF	TGTGCCAGCAGTATTCGACAGGACAGTAAGAATCAGCCCCAGCATTTT
-	-	TRBV3-1/TRBV3-2	TRBJ2-7	15	CASSQLSVGPYEQYF	TGTGCCAGCAGCCAATTGAGTGTGGGACCCTACGAGCAGTACTTC
TRBD1	-	TRBV7-3	TRBJ2-5	13	CASSLDRGETQYF	TGTGCCAGCAGCTTGGACAGGGGAGAGACCCAGTACTTC
-	-	TRBV27	TRBJ1-1	13	CAAPGTMNTEAFF	TGTGCCGCCCCGGGAACTATGAACACTGAAGCTTTCTTT
-	-	TRBV2	TRBJ1-2	12	CANRIRGNGYTF	TGTGCCAACAGAATACGTGGCAACGGCTACACCTTC
-	-	TRBV19	TRBJ1-3	15	CASSPQVSGGNTIYF	TGTGCCAGTAGTCCCCAGGTGTCGGGAGGAAACACCATATATTTT
TRBD2	-	TRBV27	TRBJ2-7	18	CASSSGLAGGLWSYEQYF	TGTGCCAGCAGTTCGGGACTAGCGGGAGGGCTCTGGTCCTACGAGCAGTACTTC
-	-	TRBV7-3	TRBJ2-3	14	CASSLRREADTQYF	TGTGCCAGCAGCTTACGACGGGAAGCAGATACGCAGTATTTT
TRBD1	-	TRBV28	TRBJ1-1	15	CASSLFAGGADEAFF	TGTGCCAGCAGTTTATTCGCAGGGGGCGCGGATGAAGCTTTCTTT
-	-	TRBV30	TRBJ1-6	15	CAWSVSGRGDSPLHF	TGTGCCTGGAGTGTATCTGGCAGGGGTGATTCACCCCTCCACTTT
-	-	TRBV9	TRBJ2-2	15	CASSVVPQNTGELFF	TGTGCCAGCAGCGTAGTACCGCAGAACACCGGGGAGCTGTTTTTT
TRBD1	-	TRBV10-3	TRBJ1-6	16	CAISESGQGVSSPLHF	TGTGCCATCAGTGAGTCGGGACAGGGAGTGAGTTCACCCCTCCACTTT
-	-	TRBV7-8	TRBJ1-4	13	CASSLRVNEKLFF	TGTGCCAGCAGCTTACGAGTTAATGAAAAACTGTTTTTT
-	-	TRBV6-2/TRBV6-3	TRBJ1-1	15	CASSYSPGMNTEAFF	TGTGCCAGCAGTTACTCTCCAGGGATGAACACTGAAGCTTTCTTT
TRBD1	-	TRBV27	TRBJ2-1	15	CASSLYLHRGQEQFF	TGTGCCAGCAGTTTATATCTCCACAGGGGCCAAGAGCAGTTCTTC
TRBD1	-	TRBV6-2/TRBV6-3	TRBJ1-6	14	CASSSTGGGSPLHF	TGTGCCAGCAGTTCAACAGGGGGGGGTTCACCCCTCCACTTT